The 28 T cell receptor beta chains given below trace back to one sample, sequenced in a study of early T cells in non-severe SARS-CoV-2 infection. One entry per CDR3 protein, called by TCRdb with MiXCR from the 5' RACE reads. Among some 22,000 distinct CDR3 sequences listed, 4% were seen once. Sequencing was done on a sample of whole blood. The receptor source for this set is an adult who was a healthcare worker with PCR-confirmed SARS-CoV-2 infection or an uninfected control (not recorded which).

This clonotype showed up many times. This chain links TRBV6-2 or TRBV6-3 with TRBJ1-2, with D tentatively TRBD1 (5 bases). V lost 5 bases and J lost 8, with 12 bases in between. The CDR3 covers 12 residues. CDR1 and CDR2 from the germline V gene are MNHEY and SVGEGT. The CDR3 bases are TGTGCCAGCAGTCCGGGGCCTGGAGGCTACACCTTC. This gives the protein CASSPGPGGYTF.

This clonotype has more than one count but fewer than ten. The rearrangement uses TRBV20-1 and TRBJ1-3; tentatively, D is TRBD1 (6 bases). The CDR3 is 14 residues long. Germline V CDR1 and CDR2: DFQATT, SNEGSKA (reference sequence). The V and J ends lost 5 bases and 4 bases respectively, with 15 bases between them. CDR3 loop: CSASSGAGGNTIYF. The CDR3 DNA follows: TGCAGTGCTTCCTCAGGGGCGGGGGGAAACACCATATATTTT.

Ten or more counts support this clonotype. The V and J genes are TRBV15 and TRBJ1-1, with D unresolved. Trimming took 0 bases from V and 1 from J, leaving 6 bases between them. This CDR3 comprises 14 residues. Germline V CDR1 and CDR2: LNHNV, YYDKDF (reference sequence). CDR3 protein: CATSRDLANTEAFF. The DNA of the CDR3 is TGTGCCACCAGCAGAGATCTTGCGAACACTGAAGCTTTCTTT.

The chain has TRBV18 and TRBJ2-6; 11 bases line up with TRBD2. With V trimmed by 3 bases and J by 0 bases, 4 bases remained unmatched. CDR3 length: 18 residues. Germline loops: CDR1 KGHSH, CDR2 LQKENI. Here the CDR3 reads CASSPGLADSSGANVLTF. CDR3 bases: TGTGCCAGCTCACCGGGACTAGCGGACAGCTCTGGGGCCAACGTCCTGACTTTC. Together with reference TRBV18 and TRBJ2-6, the CDR3 gives the full variable domain: NAGVMQNPRHLVRRRGQEARLRCSPMKGHSHVYWYRQLPEEGLKFMVYLQKENIIDESGMPKERFSAEFPKEGPSILRIQQVVRGDSAAYFCASSPGLADSSGANVLTFGAGSRLTVL.

This clonotype was counted many times. V is TRBV7-9 and J is TRBJ2-1, with 10 bases fitting TRBD1. The CDR3 length is 13 residues. Germline CDR1 and CDR2: SEHNR and FQNEAQ (reference sequence). The trim removed 10 bases at V and 7 bases at J, leaving 7 bases unmatched. The CDR3 loop reads CATPRTGGNEQFF. CDR3 in DNA: TGTGCCACCCCACGGACAGGGGGGAATGAGCAGTTCTTC.

This clonotype showed up many times. The rearrangement joins TRBV7-2 to TRBJ1-5, with no clear D. This CDR3 is 14 amino acids long. CDR1 SGHTA and CDR2 FQGNSA come from the germline V gene. Trimming took 6 bases from V and 0 from J, leaving 9 bases between them. CDR3: CASSGWNSNQPQHF. The CDR3 coding sequence is TGTGCCAGCAGTGGGTGGAATAGCAATCAGCCCCAGCATTTT.

The genes are TRBV10-1 and TRBJ2-3; D ambiguous. V lost 3 bases to trimming and J lost 3 bases, with 7 bases between them. CDR1 WNHNN and CDR2 SYGVQD come from the germline V gene (reference sequence). This CDR3 is 13 amino acids long. CDR3 protein: CASSDDLTDTQYF. CDR3 DNA sequence: TGCGCCAGCAGTGACGACCTTACAGATACGCAGTATTTT.

This clonotype has a count of ten or more. This chain uses TRBV29-1 with TRBJ2-3; D remains unclear. This CDR3 is built from 11 residues. Germline V gives CDR1 SQVTM, CDR2 ANQGSEA. Trimming stripped 6 bases from V and 2 bases from J, with 6 bases between. This chain's CDR3 is CSVVFTDTQYF. In nucleotides, the CDR3 is TGCAGCGTGGTGTTCACAGATACGCAGTATTTT.

This clonotype is labeled medium-sized (0.01 to 0.1%). The chain is built from TRBV18 and TRBJ1-2, with D maybe TRBD1 (5 bases). Trimming pared 4 bases from V and 6 bases from J, leaving 9 bases between. The CDR3 runs 12 residues. Germline V gene sequence: CDR1 KGHSH, CDR2 LQKENI. The CDR3 region is CASSLEGHGYTF. The CDR3 coding sequence is TGTGCCAGCTCACTCGAGGGACATGGCTACACCTTC.

This clonotype was counted between two and nine times. V is TRBV20-1 and J is TRBJ1-2; 8 positions match TRBD1. Germline V CDR1 and CDR2: DFQATT, SNEGSKA (reference sequence). V lost 8 bases and J lost 1; bases outside the gene matches: 6. CDR3 length: 13 amino acids. The CDR3 sequence: CSSWGQVNYGYTF. The CDR3 DNA is TGCAGTTCCTGGGGACAGGTTAACTATGGCTACACCTTC.

This clonotype showed up many times. V gene TRBV7-2 combines with J gene TRBJ2-3, with 12 bases lining up with TRBD2. Unmatched junction bases numbered 6, after V lost 6 bases and J lost 5 bases. The CDR3 loop spans 15 amino acids. Germline assignment: CDR1 SGHTA and CDR2 FQGNSA. CDR3 loop: CASRRTSGVQDTQYF. CDR3 in DNA: TGTGCCAGCAGGCGGACTAGCGGGGTTCAAGATACGCAGTATTTT.

This chain uses TRBV21-1 with TRBJ2-7. TRBV21-1 is described as a pseudogene. The CDR3 is made up of 11 amino acids. The CDR3 region is CASSKLYEQYF. CDR3 nucleotide sequence: TGTGCCAGCAGCAAGTTATACGAGCAGTACTTC.

This clonotype turned up a few times. The rearrangement uses TRBV6-5 and TRBJ2-4; no clear D gene. Trimming stripped 2 bases from V and 0 bases from J, with 11 bases between. The germline CDR1 and CDR2 sequences are MNHEY and SVGAGI. CDR3 length equals 16 residues. CDR3 sequence: CASSYTAALAKNIQYF. The CDR3 DNA reads TGTGCCAGCAGTTACACGGCAGCCCTAGCCAAAAACATTCAGTACTTC.

There are many counts of this clonotype. The CDR3, as DNA: TGTGCCAGTAGCCAGGGGGCTCTTGAGACCCAGTACTTC. It specifies CASSQGALETQYF. The chain uses TRBV19 and TRBJ2-5, with 8 nucleotides matching TRBD1. Germline trimming cut 6 bases from V and 5 bases from J; bases unmatched to any gene: 5. CDR1 is LNHDA and CDR2 is SQIVND in the germline V gene (reference sequence). CDR3 length: 13 residues.

This clonotype was seen repeatedly, ten times or more. The rearrangement uses TRBV7-9 and TRBJ2-7; D is ambiguous. Trimming removed 3 bases from V and 4 bases from J, with 13 bases in between. This CDR3 comprises 14 residues. Germline V gives CDR1 SEHNR, CDR2 FQNEAQ (reference sequence). The chain's CDR3 is CASSFTKYGYEQYF. CDR3 bases: TGTGCCAGCAGCTTTACAAAGTACGGGTACGAGCAGTACTTC.

This clonotype was recorded a few times. The CDR3, as DNA: TGTGCCAGCAGCCCTGGACTCGGAGATACGCAGTATTTT. Protein: CASSPGLGDTQYF. The genes are TRBV7-2 and TRBJ2-3; D may be TRBD2 (5 bases). The length of the CDR3 is 13 residues. The germline V gene has CDR1 SGHTA and CDR2 FQGNSA. V lost 5 bases, J lost 5 bases, and 11 bases lay in between.

Within the sample, this clonotype is medium-sized (0.01 to 0.1%). V usage is TRBV11-2 and J usage is TRBJ1-3, with D perhaps TRBD1 (6 bases). The CDR3 runs 16 residues. CDR1 is SGHAT, CDR2 FQNNGV, per germline. The germline V and J ends were trimmed by 4 bases and 2 bases, with 15 bases remaining between them. CDR3 region: CASSSRGNRAGNTIYF. CDR3 sequence (DNA): TGTGCCAGCAGCTCAAGGGGGAATAGGGCTGGAAACACCATATATTTT.

In its sample, this clonotype is medium-sized. The genes are TRBV20-1 and TRBJ2-2; tentative D call: TRBD1 (6 bases). Trimming cost V 6 bases and J 0 bases, with 11 bases left between them. Germline-derived CDR1 and CDR2 are DFQATT and SNEGSKA (reference sequence). The CDR3 contains 14 residues. This CDR3 reads CSASTGANTGELFF. Written as DNA, the CDR3 is TGCAGTGCGTCGACAGGAGCGAACACCGGGGAGCTGTTTTTT.

This clonotype was picked up many times. The rearrangement links TRBV11-2 to TRBJ2-1, with D perhaps matching TRBD2 (5 bases). Trimming removed 5 bases at V and 4 bases at J, with 15 bases between. CDR3 length equals 15 residues. The germline V gene has CDR1 SGHAT and CDR2 FQNNGV. The CDR3 spells CASSREIPVYNEQFF. The CDR3 DNA sequence: TGTGCCAGCAGCCGGGAAATCCCAGTATACAATGAGCAGTTCTTC.

This clonotype was detected ten times or more. This chain links TRBV9 with TRBJ1-3; D possibly corresponds to TRBD1 (6 bases). Germline V gives CDR1 SGDLS, CDR2 YYNGEE. There are 14 residues in the CDR3. V lost 3 bases and J 2 bases, leaving 9 bases between the germline ends. The CDR3 loop reads CASSGQVPGNTIYF. The DNA of the CDR3 is TGTGCCAGCAGCGGACAGGTTCCTGGAAACACCATATATTTT.

In its sample, this clonotype ranks as medium-sized. The chain combines TRBV10-1 with TRBJ2-7; D is possibly TRBD2 (5 bases). V shed 0 bases and J shed 0 bases, with 6 bases lying between them. CDR1 WNHNN and CDR2 SYGVQD come from the germline V gene (reference sequence). This CDR3 has 14 amino acids. CDR3 in amino acids: CASSESGSSYEQYF. The CDR3 coding sequence is TGCGCCAGCAGTGAGTCTGGGAGCTCCTACGAGCAGTACTTC.

V is TRBV2 and J is TRBJ1-3, with D unresolved. This CDR3 has 15 amino acids. V gave up 6 bases and J gave up 5 bases, with 17 bases separating them. Germline values: CDR1 SNHLY, CDR2 FYNNEI. The CDR3 is CASRNNLRVRNTIYF. The CDR3 nucleotides are TGTGCCAGCAGAAACAATCTTCGGGTTAGAAACACCATATATTTT. Variable domain in full (rest from reference TRBV2 and TRBJ1-3): EPEVTQTPSHQVTQMGQEVILRCVPISNHLYFYWYRQILGQKVEFLVSFYNNEISEKSEIFDDQFSVERPDGSNFTLKIRSTKLEDSAMYFCASRNNLRVRNTIYFGEGSWLTVV.

This clonotype was recorded many times. The chain links TRBV19 to TRBJ1-5; D is unclear. CDR3 size: 14 residues. The V end was cut by 6 bases, the J end by 4 bases, with 13 bases between. From germline, CDR1 is LNHDA and CDR2 SQIVND (reference sequence). The CDR3 region is CASSDWSQNQPQHF. CDR3 nucleotides: TGTGCCAGTAGCGACTGGTCCCAAAATCAGCCCCAGCATTTT.

This clonotype was recorded at least ten times. CDR3: CASSLNRDSYNEQFF. CDR3 sequence (DNA): TGTGCCAGCAGCCTAAACAGGGACTCCTACAATGAGCAGTTCTTC. V usage is TRBV5-8 and J usage is TRBJ2-1; D might be TRBD1 (6 bases). The CDR3 runs to 15 residues. Germline CDR1 is SGHTS and CDR2 is YDEGEE. V lost 4 bases and J 0 bases, leaving 11 bases between the germline ends.

This clonotype was observed many times. CDR3 sequence: CASSRGQTKGYTF. Written as DNA, the CDR3 is TGTGCCAGCAGCCGCGGACAGACTAAGGGCTACACCTTC. The gene calls are TRBV5-4 and TRBJ1-2; D is possibly TRBD1 (6 bases). Trimming cost V 4 bases and J 8 bases, with 15 bases left between them. The CDR3 runs to 13 residues. Germline V gene data show CDR1 as SGHNT and CDR2 as YYREEE (reference sequence).

The chain links TRBV5-1 to TRBJ2-5, with 11 bases that match TRBD2. With V trimmed by 0 bases and J by 1 base, 2 bases remained unmatched. Germline loops: CDR1 SGHRS, CDR2 YFSETQ. The CDR3 is 16 amino acids. The CDR3 DNA is TGCGCCAGCAGCTTGGCGCTAGCGGGGGGCCAAGAGACCCAGTACTTC. Protein product: CASSLALAGGQETQYF.

This clonotype showed up just a few times. V usage is TRBV3-1 and J usage is TRBJ2-5, with no clear D. The CDR3 totals 14 residues. The germline V and J ends were trimmed by 7 bases and 1 base, with 13 bases remaining between them. In germline, CDR1 is LGHDT, CDR2 YNNKEL (reference sequence). The CDR3 DNA reads TGTGCCAGCAACAACTTAGCTTCCCAAGAGACCCAGTACTTC. Encoded protein: CASNNLASQETQYF.

This clonotype was counted many times. The V gene is TRBV12-3 or TRBV12-4, the J gene TRBJ1-1, with TRBD1 identical over 8 bases. V was pared by 3 bases and J by 1 base, with 7 bases of the junction left unmatched. The CDR3 totals 16 residues. The CDR3 DNA reads as TGTGCCAGCAGTTTTGGGGACAGGAGGGCGAACACTGAAGCTTTCTTT. Amino acids: CASSFGDRRANTEAFF.